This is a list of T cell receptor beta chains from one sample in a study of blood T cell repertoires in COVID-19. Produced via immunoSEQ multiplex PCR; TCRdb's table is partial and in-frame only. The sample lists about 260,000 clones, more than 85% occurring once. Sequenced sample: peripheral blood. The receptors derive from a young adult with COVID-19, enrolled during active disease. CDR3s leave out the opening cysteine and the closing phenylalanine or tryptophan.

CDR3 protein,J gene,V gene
ASSSGQGGNTIY,TRBJ1-3,TRBV5-1
ASSLEGEGRPLH,TRBJ1-6,TRBV7-9
ASGLAGGLYEQY,TRBJ2-7,TRBV6-5
ASSPVTGQPSSNYGYT,TRBJ1-2,TRBV13
ASSDSPGTGELF,TRBJ2-2,TRBV6-4
ASSWGTGAGNTIY,TRBJ1-3,TRBV5-6
SVEDQETELGIAGYT,TRBJ1-2,TRBV29-1
ASGGTGVPYNEQF,TRBJ2-1,TRBV19
ASSALPSGEQY,TRBJ2-7,TRBV4-1
ASTEPPTGTNTEAF,TRBJ1-1,TRBV19
ASSLVTSGRNNEQF,TRBJ2-1,TRBV7-9
ASSLDVRYEQY,TRBJ2-7,TRBV5-1
ASGSAGAYNEQF,TRBJ2-1,TRBV12-5
ASSPRTGRTSGTGYNEQF,TRBJ2-1,TRBV28
ASSEMTSGTDTQY,TRBJ2-3,TRBV2
ASSTWTSGTSYEQY,TRBJ2-7,TRBV7-2
ASSPSLAGQGQF,TRBJ2-1,TRBV6-5
ATSRASGNNEQF,TRBJ2-1,TRBV15
ATSDFGLAGGTRTGELF,TRBJ2-2,TRBV24-1
ASGQGPNTGELF,TRBJ2-2,TRBV12-5